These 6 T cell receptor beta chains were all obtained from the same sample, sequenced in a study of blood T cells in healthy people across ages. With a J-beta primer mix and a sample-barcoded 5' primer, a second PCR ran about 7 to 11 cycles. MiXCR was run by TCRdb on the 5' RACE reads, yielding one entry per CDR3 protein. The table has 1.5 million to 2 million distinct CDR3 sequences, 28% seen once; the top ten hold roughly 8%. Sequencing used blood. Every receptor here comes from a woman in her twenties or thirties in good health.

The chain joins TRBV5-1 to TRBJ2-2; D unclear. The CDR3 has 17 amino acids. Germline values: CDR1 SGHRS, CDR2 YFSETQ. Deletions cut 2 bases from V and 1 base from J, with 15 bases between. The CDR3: CASSFRVGPLNTGELFF. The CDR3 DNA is TGCGCCAGCAGCTTTCGTGTCGGGCCCTTGAACACCGGGGAGCTGTTTTTT.

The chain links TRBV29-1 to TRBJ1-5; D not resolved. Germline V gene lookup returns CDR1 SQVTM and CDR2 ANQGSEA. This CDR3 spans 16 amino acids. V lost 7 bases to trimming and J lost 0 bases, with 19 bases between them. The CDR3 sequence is CSATTGRPNSNQPQHF. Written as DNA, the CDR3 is TGCAGCGCTACCACTGGACGGCCGAATAGCAATCAGCCCCAGCATTTT.

CDR3 in amino acids: CASSLEWNSPLHF. In DNA form, the CDR3 reads TGTGCCAGCAGCTTAGAGTGGAATTCACCCCTCCACTTT. The V and J genes are TRBV7-6 and TRBJ1-6; D is unclear. Germline assignment: CDR1 SGHVS and CDR2 FNYEAQ. V was clipped by 1 base and J by 7 bases, with 5 bases between them. The CDR3 consists of 13 residues.

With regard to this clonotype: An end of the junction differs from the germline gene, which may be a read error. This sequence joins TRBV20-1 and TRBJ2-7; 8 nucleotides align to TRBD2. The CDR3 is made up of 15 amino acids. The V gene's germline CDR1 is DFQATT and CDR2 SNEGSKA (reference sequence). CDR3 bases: TGCAGTGCTAGAGCTACGACTAGCGCCTCCTACGTGCAGTACTTC. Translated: CSARATTSASYVQYF.

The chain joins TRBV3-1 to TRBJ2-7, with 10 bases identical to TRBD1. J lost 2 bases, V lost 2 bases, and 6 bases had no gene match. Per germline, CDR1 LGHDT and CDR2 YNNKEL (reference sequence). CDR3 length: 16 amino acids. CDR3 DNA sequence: TGTGCCAGCAGCCAAACCGGGACAGGGGAGACCTACGAGCAGTACTTC. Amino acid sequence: CASSQTGTGETYEQYF.

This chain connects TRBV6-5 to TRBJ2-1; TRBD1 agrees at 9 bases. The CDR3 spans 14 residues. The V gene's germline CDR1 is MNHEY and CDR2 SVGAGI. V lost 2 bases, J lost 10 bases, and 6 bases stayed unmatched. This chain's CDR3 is CASSYRDREGEQFF. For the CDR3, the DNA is TGTGCCAGCAGTTACCGGGACAGGGAGGGAGAGCAGTTCTTC.